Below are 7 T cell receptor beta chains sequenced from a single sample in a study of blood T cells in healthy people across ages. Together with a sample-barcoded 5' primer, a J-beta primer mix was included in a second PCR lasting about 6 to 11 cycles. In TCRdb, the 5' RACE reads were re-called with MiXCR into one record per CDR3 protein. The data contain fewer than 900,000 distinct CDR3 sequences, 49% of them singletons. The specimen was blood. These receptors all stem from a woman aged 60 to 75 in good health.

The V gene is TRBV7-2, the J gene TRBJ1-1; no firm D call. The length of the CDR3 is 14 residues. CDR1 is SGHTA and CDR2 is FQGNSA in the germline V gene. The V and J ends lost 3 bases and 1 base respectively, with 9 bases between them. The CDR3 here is CASSFRVSNTEAFF. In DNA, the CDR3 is TGTGCCAGCAGCTTTAGGGTTTCGAACACTGAAGCTTTCTTT.

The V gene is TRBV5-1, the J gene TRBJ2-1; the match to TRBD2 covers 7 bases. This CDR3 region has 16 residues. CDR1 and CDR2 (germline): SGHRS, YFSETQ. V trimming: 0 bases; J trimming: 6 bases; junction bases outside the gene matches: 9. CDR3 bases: TGCGCCAGCAGCTTGGTCCCGGCGGGAGCGGGCAATGAGCAGTTCTTC. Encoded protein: CASSLVPAGAGNEQFF.

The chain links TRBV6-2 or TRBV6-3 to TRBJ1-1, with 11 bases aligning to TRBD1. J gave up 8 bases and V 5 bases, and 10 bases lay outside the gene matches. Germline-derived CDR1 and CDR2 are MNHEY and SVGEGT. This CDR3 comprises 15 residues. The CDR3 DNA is TGTGCCAGCAGTAAAGGACAGGGGGCAGGATCCGAAGCTTTCTTT. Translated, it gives CASSKGQGAGSEAFF.

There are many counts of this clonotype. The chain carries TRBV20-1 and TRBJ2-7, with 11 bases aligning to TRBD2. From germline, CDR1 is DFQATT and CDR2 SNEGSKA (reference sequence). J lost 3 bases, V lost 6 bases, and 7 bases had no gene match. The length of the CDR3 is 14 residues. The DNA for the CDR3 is TGCAGTGCGGAACTAGCGGGAGAATACTACGAGCAGTACTTC. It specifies CSAELAGEYYEQYF.

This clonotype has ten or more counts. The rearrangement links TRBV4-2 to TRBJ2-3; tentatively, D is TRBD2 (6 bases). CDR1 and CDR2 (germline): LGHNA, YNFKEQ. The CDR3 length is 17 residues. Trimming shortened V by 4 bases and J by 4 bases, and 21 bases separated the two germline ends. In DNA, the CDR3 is TGTGCCAGCAGCCGGAGCCTTGGGGGGAGAGGGGCAGATACGCAGTATTTT. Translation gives CASSRSLGGRGADTQYF.

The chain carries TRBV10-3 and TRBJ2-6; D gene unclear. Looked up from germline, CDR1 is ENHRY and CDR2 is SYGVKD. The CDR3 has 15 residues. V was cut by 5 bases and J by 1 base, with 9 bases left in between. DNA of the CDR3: TGTGCCATCAGTTTCGATGTTTCTGGGGCCAACGTCCTGACTTTC. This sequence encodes CAISFDVSGANVLTF.

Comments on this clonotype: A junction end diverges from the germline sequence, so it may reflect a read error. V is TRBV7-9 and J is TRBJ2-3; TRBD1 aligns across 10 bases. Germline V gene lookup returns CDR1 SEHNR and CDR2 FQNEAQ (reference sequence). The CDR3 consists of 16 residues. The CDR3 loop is CANSFPRDRGTDTQYF. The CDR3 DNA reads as TGTGCCAACAGCTTTCCCCGGGACAGGGGTACAGATACGCAGTATTTT.